This TCR beta chain was sequenced in a study of blood T cell repertoires in COVID-19. Looking at the study overall: Both acute and convalescent COVID-19 samples were obtained from the United States, Italy and Spain. Sources were T cells, B-cell-depleted T cells, or PBMCs; the material itself was cDNA or gDNA.

The CDR3 spans 14 residues. V lost 4 bases, J lost 8 bases, and 6 bases stayed unmatched. Germline V CDR1 and CDR2: SGHDN, FVKESK. Per the original data handling: Estimation of nucleated cell counts was performed using reference gene primer amplification. Here immunoSEQ multiplex PCR was the method, and the copy in TCRdb shows in-frame clones only, minus some. The DNA gave D and trimming, while V, J and clone size come from that table. The sample has 110,000 or so clones, over 75% seen once. What was sequenced was peripheral blood. The chain couples TRBV14 to TRBJ2-1; TRBD2 agrees at 9 bases. This clonotype was obtained from a man aged 50 to 60 with acute or convalescent COVID-19. CDR3 sequence (DNA): TGTGCCAGCAGCCTCCGGACTAGCGTCTATGAGCAGTTCTTC. Encoded protein: CASSLRTSVYEQFF.